This T cell receptor (beta chain) was sequenced in a study of technical replicates of blood from several donors. Germline loops: CDR1 SGHRS, CDR2 YFSETQ. Trimming took off 0 bases at V and 5 bases at J, with 15 bases between the two ends. CDR3 length: 15 residues. This clone was seen once. The table came from immunoSEQ multiplex PCR; TCRdb's copy has only in-frame clones and leaves some out. The data contain about 66,000 clones, approximately 90% of them singletons. This sequence was found in a human donor in good health. Some clones in this sample may be carry-over from other donors' samples. Source material: PBMCs. V is TRBV5-1 and J is TRBJ2-7; weak D call: TRBD2 (6 bases). The CDR3: CASSLVLAGQDEQYF. The CDR3 nucleotides are TGCGCCAGCAGCTTGGTTCTTGCGGGGCAGGACGAGCAGTACTTC.